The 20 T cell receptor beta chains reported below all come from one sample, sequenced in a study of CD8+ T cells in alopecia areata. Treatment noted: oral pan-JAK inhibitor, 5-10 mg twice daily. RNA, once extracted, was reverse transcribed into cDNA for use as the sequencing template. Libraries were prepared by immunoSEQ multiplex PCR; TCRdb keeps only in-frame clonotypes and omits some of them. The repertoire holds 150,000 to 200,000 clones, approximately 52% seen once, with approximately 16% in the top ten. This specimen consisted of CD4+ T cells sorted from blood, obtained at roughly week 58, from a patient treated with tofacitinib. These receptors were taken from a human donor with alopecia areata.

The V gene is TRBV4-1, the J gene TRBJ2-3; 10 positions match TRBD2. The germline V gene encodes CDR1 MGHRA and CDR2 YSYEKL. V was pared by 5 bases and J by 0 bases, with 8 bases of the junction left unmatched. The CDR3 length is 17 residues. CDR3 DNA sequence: TGCGCCAGCAGCATCATACTAGCGGGGTTCAGCACAGATACGCAGTATTTT. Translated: CASSIILAGFSTDTQYF.

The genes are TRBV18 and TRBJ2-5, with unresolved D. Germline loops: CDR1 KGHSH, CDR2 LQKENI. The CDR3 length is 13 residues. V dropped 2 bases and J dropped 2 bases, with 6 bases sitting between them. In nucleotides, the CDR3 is TGTGCCAGCTCACCAAATCAGCAAGAGACCCAGTACTTC. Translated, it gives CASSPNQQETQYF.

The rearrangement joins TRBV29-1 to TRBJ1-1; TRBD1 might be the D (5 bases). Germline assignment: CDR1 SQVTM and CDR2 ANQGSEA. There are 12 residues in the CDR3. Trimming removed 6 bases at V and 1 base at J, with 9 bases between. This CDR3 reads CSVHTGNTEAFF. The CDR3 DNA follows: TGCAGCGTGCACACAGGGAACACTGAAGCTTTCTTT.

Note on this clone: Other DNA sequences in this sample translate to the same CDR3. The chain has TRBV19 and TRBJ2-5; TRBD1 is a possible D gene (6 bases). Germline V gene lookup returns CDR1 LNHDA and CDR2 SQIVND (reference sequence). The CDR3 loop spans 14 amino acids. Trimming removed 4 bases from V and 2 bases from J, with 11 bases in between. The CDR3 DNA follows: TGTGCCAGTAGTAACCGGGACAATCAAGAGACCCAGTACTTC. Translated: CASSNRDNQETQYF.

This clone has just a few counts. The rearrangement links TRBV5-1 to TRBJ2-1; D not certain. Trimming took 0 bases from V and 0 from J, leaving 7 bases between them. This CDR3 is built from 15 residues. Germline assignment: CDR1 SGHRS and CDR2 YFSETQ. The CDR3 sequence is CASSLDFSSYNEQFF. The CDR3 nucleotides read TGCGCCAGCAGCTTGGACTTTTCCTCCTACAATGAGCAGTTCTTC. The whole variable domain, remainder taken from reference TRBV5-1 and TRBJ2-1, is KAGVTQTPRYLIKTRGQQVTLSCSPISGHRSVSWYQQTPGQGLQFLFEYFSETQRNKGNFPGRFSGRQFSNSRSEMNVSTLELGDSALYLCASSLDFSSYNEQFFGPGTRLTVL.

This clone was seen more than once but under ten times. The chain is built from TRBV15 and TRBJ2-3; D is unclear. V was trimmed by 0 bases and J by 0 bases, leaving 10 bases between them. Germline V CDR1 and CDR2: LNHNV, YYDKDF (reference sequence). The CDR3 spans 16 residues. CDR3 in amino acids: CATSRDWGASTDTQYF. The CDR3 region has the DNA TGTGCCACCAGCAGAGACTGGGGTGCGAGCACAGATACGCAGTATTTT.

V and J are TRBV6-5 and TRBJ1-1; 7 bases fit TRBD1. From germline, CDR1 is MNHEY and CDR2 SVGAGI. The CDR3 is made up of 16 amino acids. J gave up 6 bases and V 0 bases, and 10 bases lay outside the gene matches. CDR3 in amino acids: CASSYSRPSRGPEAFF. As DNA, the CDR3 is TGTGCCAGCAGTTACTCGAGGCCATCAAGGGGGCCTGAAGCTTTCTTT.

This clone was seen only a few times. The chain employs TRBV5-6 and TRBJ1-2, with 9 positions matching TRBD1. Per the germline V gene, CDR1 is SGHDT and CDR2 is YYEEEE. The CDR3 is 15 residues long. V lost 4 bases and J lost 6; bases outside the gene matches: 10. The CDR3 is CASSLWDRDRDGYTF. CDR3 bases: TGTGCCAGCAGCCTCTGGGACAGGGACCGAGATGGCTACACCTTC.

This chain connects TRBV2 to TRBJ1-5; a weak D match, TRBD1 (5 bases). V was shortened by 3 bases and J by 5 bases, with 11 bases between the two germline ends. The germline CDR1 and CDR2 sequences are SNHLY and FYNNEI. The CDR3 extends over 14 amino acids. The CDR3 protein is CASSDRTSYQPQHF. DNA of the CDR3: TGTGCCAGCAGTGATAGGACATCGTATCAGCCCCAGCATTTT. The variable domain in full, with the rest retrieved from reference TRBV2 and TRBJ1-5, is EPEVTQTPSHQVTQMGQEVILRCVPISNHLYFYWYRQILGQKVEFLVSFYNNEISEKSEIFDDQFSVERPDGSNFTLKIRSTKLEDSAMYFCASSDRTSYQPQHFGDGTRLSIL.

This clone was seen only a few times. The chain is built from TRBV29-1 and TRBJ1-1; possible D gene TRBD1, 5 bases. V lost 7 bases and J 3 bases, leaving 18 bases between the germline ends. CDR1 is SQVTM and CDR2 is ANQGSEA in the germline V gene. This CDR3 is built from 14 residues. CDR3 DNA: TGCAGCGCAATTGGGGTCAGGGTGGACACTGAAGCTTTCTTT. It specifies CSAIGVRVDTEAFF.

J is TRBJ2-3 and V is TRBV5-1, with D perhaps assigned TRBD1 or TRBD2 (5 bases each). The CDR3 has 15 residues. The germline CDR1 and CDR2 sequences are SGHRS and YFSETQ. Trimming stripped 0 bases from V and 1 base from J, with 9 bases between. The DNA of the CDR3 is TGCGCCAGCAGCTTGGGTCGGGGCCGCACAGATACGCAGTATTTT. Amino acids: CASSLGRGRTDTQYF.

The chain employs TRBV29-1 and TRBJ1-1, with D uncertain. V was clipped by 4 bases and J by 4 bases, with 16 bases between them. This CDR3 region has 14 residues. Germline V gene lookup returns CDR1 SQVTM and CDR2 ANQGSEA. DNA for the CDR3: TGCAGCGTTGGTAATGTGGGCCGGGGCACTGAAGCTTTCTTT. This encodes CSVGNVGRGTEAFF.

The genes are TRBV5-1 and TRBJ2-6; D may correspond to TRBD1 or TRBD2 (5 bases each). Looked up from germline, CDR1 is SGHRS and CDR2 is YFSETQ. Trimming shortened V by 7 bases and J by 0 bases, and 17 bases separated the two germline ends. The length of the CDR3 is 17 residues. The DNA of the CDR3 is TGCGCCAGCTCCCGGGACCCACTGCGCTCTGGGGCCAACGTCCTGACTTTC. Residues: CASSRDPLRSGANVLTF. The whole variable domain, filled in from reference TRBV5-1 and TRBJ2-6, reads KAGVTQTPRYLIKTRGQQVTLSCSPISGHRSVSWYQQTPGQGLQFLFEYFSETQRNKGNFPGRFSGRQFSNSRSEMNVSTLELGDSALYLCASSRDPLRSGANVLTFGAGSRLTVL.

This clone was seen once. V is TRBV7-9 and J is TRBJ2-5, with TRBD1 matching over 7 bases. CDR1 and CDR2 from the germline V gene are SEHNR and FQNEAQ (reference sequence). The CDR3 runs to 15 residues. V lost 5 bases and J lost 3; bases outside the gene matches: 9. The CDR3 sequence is CASSLQGQVKETQYF. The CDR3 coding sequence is TGTGCCAGCAGCCTACAGGGGCAGGTGAAAGAGACCCAGTACTTC.

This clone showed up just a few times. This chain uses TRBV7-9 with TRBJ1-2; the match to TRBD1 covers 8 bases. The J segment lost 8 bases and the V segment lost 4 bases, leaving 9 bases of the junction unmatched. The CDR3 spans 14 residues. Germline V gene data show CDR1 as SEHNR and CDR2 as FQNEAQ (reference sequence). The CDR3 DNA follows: TGTGCCAGCAGCTCAGGGGGCGGTATTCGCGGCTACACCTTC. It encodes CASSSGGGIRGYTF.

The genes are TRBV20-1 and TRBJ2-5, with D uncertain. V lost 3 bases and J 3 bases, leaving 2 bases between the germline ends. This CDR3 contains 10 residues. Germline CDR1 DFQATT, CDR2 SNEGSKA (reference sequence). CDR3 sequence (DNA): TGCAGTGCTAGTGAAGAGACCCAGTACTTC. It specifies CSASEETQYF.

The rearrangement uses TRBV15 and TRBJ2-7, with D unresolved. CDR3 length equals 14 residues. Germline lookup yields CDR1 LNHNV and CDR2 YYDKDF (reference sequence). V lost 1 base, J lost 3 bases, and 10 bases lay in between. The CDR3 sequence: CATSRGVVGYEQYF. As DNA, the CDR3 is TGTGCCACCAGCAGAGGGGTCGTCGGCTACGAGCAGTACTTC.

The DNA of the CDR3 is TGTGCCAGCTCTAGGACAGGGTACAATGAGCAGTTCTTC. Protein product: CASSRTGYNEQFF. This chain joins TRBV18 and TRBJ2-1; 8 positions agree with TRBD1. The V segment lost 6 bases and the J segment 4 bases; nucleotides outside the gene matches: 2. The CDR3 is made up of 13 amino acids. CDR1 is KGHSH, CDR2 LQKENI, per germline.

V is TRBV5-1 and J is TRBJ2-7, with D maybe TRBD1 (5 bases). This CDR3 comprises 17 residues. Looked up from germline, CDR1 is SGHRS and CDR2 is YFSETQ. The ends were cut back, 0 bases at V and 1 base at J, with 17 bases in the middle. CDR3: CASSLVSGRVLSYEQYF. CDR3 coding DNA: TGCGCCAGCAGCTTGGTTTCAGGCAGGGTGCTTTCCTACGAGCAGTACTTC. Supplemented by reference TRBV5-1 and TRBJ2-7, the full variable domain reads KAGVTQTPRYLIKTRGQQVTLSCSPISGHRSVSWYQQTPGQGLQFLFEYFSETQRNKGNFPGRFSGRQFSNSRSEMNVSTLELGDSALYLCASSLVSGRVLSYEQYFGPGTRLTVT.

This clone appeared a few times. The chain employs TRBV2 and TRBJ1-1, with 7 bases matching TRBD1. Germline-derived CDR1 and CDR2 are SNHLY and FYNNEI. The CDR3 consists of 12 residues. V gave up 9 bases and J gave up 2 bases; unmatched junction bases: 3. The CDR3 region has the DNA TGTGCCAGGGGACAGATAAACACTGAAGCTTTCTTT. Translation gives CARGQINTEAFF.